Each of the 21 T cell receptor beta chains below was sequenced from the same sample in a study of neoadjuvant anti-PD-1 for oral cavity cancer. Profiled with immunoSEQ multiplex PCR; TCRdb holds only in-frame clones, not every one. The sample consists of 13,000 to 15,000 clones, 60% to 75% of them appearing once. Stated time point: after neoadjuvant nivolumab, at surgical resection. Sample: PBMCs, taken after nivolumab (anti-PD-1) treatment. These receptors were taken from a person aged 35 to 85 with oral cavity squamous cell carcinoma.

The chain links TRBV28 to TRBJ1-1; D call uncertain. V dropped 2 bases and J dropped 11 bases, with 15 bases sitting between them. CDR1 is MDHEN, CDR2 SYDVKM, per germline. This CDR3 comprises 13 residues. For the CDR3, the DNA is TGTGCCAGCAGTTTAGCCGCCGGGGTTAACGCTTTCTTT. This encodes CASSLAAGVNAFF.

The chain couples TRBV4-1 to TRBJ2-3, with D possibly being TRBD2 (6 bases). The CDR3 covers 13 residues. Germline assignment: CDR1 MGHRA and CDR2 YSYEKL. Trimming pared 6 bases from V and 2 bases from J, leaving 9 bases between. As DNA, the CDR3 is TGCGCCAGCAGACGGGACTTCACAGATACGCAGTATTTT. Amino acids: CASRRDFTDTQYF.

The rearrangement joins TRBV6-1 to TRBJ1-5; D is undetermined. Between the trimmed V and J ends, which lost 3 bases and 0 bases, there was a span of 9 bases. The germline V gene encodes CDR1 MNHNS and CDR2 SASEGT. The CDR3 is made up of 15 amino acids. CDR3 loop: CASSDDGYSNQPQHF. The DNA for the CDR3 is TGTGCCAGCAGTGACGATGGGTATAGCAATCAGCCCCAGCATTTT.

The CDR3 region is CASSFRTYRFTDTQYF. DNA for the CDR3: TGCGCCAGCAGCTTCAGGACCTACCGATTCACAGATACGCAGTATTTT. V is TRBV5-1 and J is TRBJ2-3, with D unclear. V dropped 2 bases and J dropped 2 bases, with 15 bases sitting between them. This CDR3 comprises 16 residues. The V gene's germline CDR1 is SGHRS and CDR2 YFSETQ.

The chain combines TRBV9 with TRBJ2-1; no clear D. Trimming removed 3 bases from V and 6 bases from J, with 4 bases in between. CDR1 and CDR2 from the germline V gene are SGDLS and YYNGEE. The CDR3 extends over 11 amino acids. The CDR3 sequence is CASSESNEQFF. CDR3 coding DNA: TGTGCCAGCAGCGAGAGCAATGAGCAGTTCTTC.

In this sample, this clone turned up a few times. The V call is TRBV10-3, the J call TRBJ1-2, with D hard to call. The CDR3 consists of 15 residues. The germline CDR1 and CDR2 sequences are ENHRY and SYGVKD. Trimming cost V 2 bases and J 7 bases, with 17 bases left between them. CDR3: CAISEIQRPGAGYTF. The CDR3 DNA sequence: TGTGCCATCAGTGAGATTCAGCGCCCTGGCGCTGGCTACACCTTC.

The chain couples TRBV7-2 to TRBJ1-2, with 7 bases identical to TRBD1. The CDR3 is made up of 14 amino acids. Germline CDR1 and CDR2: SGHTA and FQGNSA. V lost 3 bases and J lost 7; bases outside the gene matches: 8. CDR3 nucleotides: TGTGCCAGCAGCTTTGACAGGGAACGGAGTGGCTACACCTTC. Protein product: CASSFDRERSGYTF.

This clone was seen only a few times. V is TRBV10-3 and J is TRBJ1-1; a weak D match, TRBD1 (5 bases). This CDR3 is 13 amino acids long. Per germline, CDR1 ENHRY and CDR2 SYGVKD. V lost 5 bases, J lost 4 bases, and 11 bases lay in between. CDR3 nucleotide sequence: TGTGCCATCAGTCCGGGGGGGGGCACTGAAGCTTTCTTT. Translating it yields CAISPGGGTEAFF.

J is TRBJ1-1 and V is TRBV5-1; D gene unclear. The CDR3 covers 14 residues. Germline-derived CDR1 and CDR2 are SGHRS and YFSETQ. V lost 2 bases to trimming and J lost 1 base, with 9 bases between them. In DNA form, the CDR3 reads TGCGCCAGCAGCTTCCTCCTTCAGAACACTGAAGCTTTCTTT. Residues: CASSFLLQNTEAFF.

J is TRBJ2-5 and V is TRBV6-5; D is possibly TRBD2 (6 bases). Germline V gives CDR1 MNHEY, CDR2 SVGAGI. Trimming shortened V by 6 bases and J by 5 bases, and 16 bases separated the two germline ends. This CDR3 is 14 amino acids long. CDR3 in DNA: TGTGCCAGCAGATCGGGACTTTCTAGGGAGACCCAGTACTTC. As protein: CASRSGLSRETQYF.

The chain employs TRBV6-5 and TRBJ2-1, with 8 bases that match TRBD2. Germline CDR1 reads MNHEY; CDR2 reads SVGAGI. The V segment lost 5 bases and the J segment 12 bases; nucleotides outside the gene matches: 12. The CDR3 sequence is 14 residues long. The CDR3 sequence: CASSRGGEFPRQFF. In nucleotides, the CDR3 is TGTGCCAGCAGTCGGGGGGGGGAGTTCCCGAGGCAGTTCTTC.

J is TRBJ2-2 and V is TRBV7-3; perhaps TRBD1 as D (5 bases). Trimming cost V 8 bases and J 1 base, with 11 bases left between them. The CDR3 runs 14 residues. Germline CDR1 reads SGHTA; CDR2 reads FQGTGA. CDR3 sequence reads: CASSQGWNTGELFF. CDR3 in DNA: TGTGCCAGCTCGCAGGGATGGAACACCGGGGAGCTGTTTTTT.

This chain connects TRBV11-2 to TRBJ2-5, with a possible D match to TRBD1 (6 bases). CDR1 is SGHAT, CDR2 FQNNGV, per germline. The germline V and J ends were trimmed by 1 base and 1 base, with 13 bases remaining between them. This CDR3 spans 16 amino acids. The CDR3 region has the DNA TGTGCCAGCAGCTTAGCCCACTTAGGGGGCCAAGAGACCCAGTACTTC. It yields the protein CASSLAHLGGQETQYF. Based on the CDR3 plus reference TRBV11-2 and TRBJ2-5, the full variable domain is EAGVAQSPRYKIIEKRQSVAFWCNPISGHATLYWYQQILGQGPKLLIQFQNNGVVDDSQLPKDRFSAERLKGVDSTLKIQPAKLEDSAVYLCASSLAHLGGQETQYFGPGTRLLVL.

This clone was seen only a few times. The chain's CDR3 is CASSLPNYSNQPQHF. The CDR3 bases are TGTGCCAGCAGCTTACCAAACTATAGCAATCAGCCCCAGCATTTT. The V call is TRBV11-3, the J call TRBJ1-5; D is ambiguous. CDR3 length equals 15 residues. The ends were cut back, 2 bases at V and 0 bases at J, with 8 bases in the middle. Per germline, CDR1 SGHNT and CDR2 YENEEA.

The CDR3 loop is CASSDSFGRADNEQFF. In DNA form, the CDR3 reads TGTGCCAGCAGTGACTCTTTCGGGAGGGCGGACAATGAGCAGTTCTTC. The chain recombines TRBV6-4 with TRBJ2-1; 8 bases are shared with TRBD2. This CDR3 has 16 residues. The trim removed 0 bases at V and 5 bases at J, leaving 6 bases unmatched. Germline-derived CDR1 and CDR2 are MRHNA and SNTAGT.

The rearrangement joins TRBV4-1 to TRBJ1-2; tentatively, D is TRBD1 (5 bases). The V gene's germline CDR1 is MGHRA and CDR2 YSYEKL. The CDR3 is 14 amino acids. Trimming stripped 2 bases from V and 5 bases from J, with 12 bases between. The CDR3 is CASSQPHQGYGYTF. In DNA form, the CDR3 reads TGCGCCAGCAGCCAACCTCACCAGGGTTATGGCTACACCTTC.

This clone came up once. This sequence joins TRBV9 and TRBJ1-6; a possible D gene is TRBD1 (5 bases). There are 14 residues in the CDR3. The V end lost 0 bases, the J end lost 6 bases, and 7 bases lay between the germline ends. Germline-derived CDR1 and CDR2 are SGDLS and YYNGEE. CDR3 residues: CASSVEGTNSPLHF. Here the CDR3 DNA reads TGTGCCAGCAGCGTAGAGGGGACTAATTCACCCCTCCACTTT.

The sample holds a few counts of this clone. The rearrangement joins TRBV10-3 to TRBJ1-5; D gene unclear. Germline values: CDR1 ENHRY, CDR2 SYGVKD. V gave up 0 bases and J gave up 1 base, with 10 bases separating them. This CDR3 contains 16 residues. The CDR3 nucleotides read TGTGCCATCAGTGAGTCGATGTATCGCAGCAATCAGCCCCAGCATTTT. Protein: CAISESMYRSNQPQHF.

This clone was counted between two and nine times. The chain recombines TRBV5-1 with TRBJ1-2; D unresolved. Germline V CDR1 and CDR2: SGHRS, YFSETQ. V was trimmed by 0 bases and J by 0 bases, leaving 12 bases between them. This CDR3 region has 16 residues. The CDR3 DNA reads TGCGCCAGCAGCTTGGGATACCTCGGGGCTAACTATGGCTACACCTTC. It is translated as CASSLGYLGANYGYTF.

V usage is TRBV5-1 and J usage is TRBJ2-3, with D unresolved. Germline-derived CDR1 and CDR2 are SGHRS and YFSETQ. The CDR3 is 13 amino acids. The V gene lost 3 bases and the J gene lost 3 bases, with 8 bases spanning the gap. The CDR3 bases are TGCGCCAGCAGCTCCGGGCTAACAGATACGCAGTATTTT. It yields the protein CASSSGLTDTQYF. Full variable domain (rest looked up from reference TRBV5-1 and TRBJ2-3): KAGVTQTPRYLIKTRGQQVTLSCSPISGHRSVSWYQQTPGQGLQFLFEYFSETQRNKGNFPGRFSGRQFSNSRSEMNVSTLELGDSALYLCASSSGLTDTQYFGPGTRLTVL.

The chain links TRBV27 to TRBJ2-7; weak D call: TRBD2 (6 bases). The CDR3 spans 14 residues. CDR1 MNHEY and CDR2 SMNVEV come from the germline V gene (reference sequence). V gave up 5 bases and J gave up 0 bases, with 11 bases separating them. The CDR3 DNA is TGTGCCAGCAGTGGGACTCCGAGCTCCTACGAGCAGTACTTC. Amino acids: CASSGTPSSYEQYF.